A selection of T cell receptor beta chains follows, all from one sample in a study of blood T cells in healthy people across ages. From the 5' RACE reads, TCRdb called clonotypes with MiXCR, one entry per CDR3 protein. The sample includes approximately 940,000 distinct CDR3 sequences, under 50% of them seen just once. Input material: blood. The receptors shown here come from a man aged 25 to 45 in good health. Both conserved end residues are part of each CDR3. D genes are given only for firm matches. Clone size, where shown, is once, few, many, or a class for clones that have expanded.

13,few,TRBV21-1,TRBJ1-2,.,CASSRAANYGYTF,TGTGCCAGCAGCAGGGCCGCTAACTATGGCTACACCTTC
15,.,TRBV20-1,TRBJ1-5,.,CSARSTTAGSQPQHF,TGCAGTGCTAGATCGACCACTGCCGGTAGTCAGCCCCAGCATTTT
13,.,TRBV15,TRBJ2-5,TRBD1,CATSRQGVETQYF,TGTGCCACCAGCCGACAGGGCGTGGAGACCCAGTACTTC
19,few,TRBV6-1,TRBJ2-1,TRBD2,CASSVTVLLGGSSYNEQFF,TGTGCCAGCAGTGTAACAGTCCTACTGGGGGGGAGCTCCTACAATGAGCAGTTCTTC
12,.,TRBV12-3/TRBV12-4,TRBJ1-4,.,CASSWTNEKLFF,TGTGCCAGCAGTTGGACTAATGAAAAACTGTTTTTT
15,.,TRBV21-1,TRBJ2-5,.,CASSPLQEQRETQYF,TGTGCCAGCAGCCCCTTACAAGAACAAAGAGAGACCCAGTACTTC
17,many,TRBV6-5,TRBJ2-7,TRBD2,CASSYSIRGSGVYEQYF,TGTGCCAGCAGTTACTCCATTCGGGGTAGCGGGGTCTACGAGCAGTACTTC
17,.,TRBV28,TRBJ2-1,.,CASSSPSGGISYNEQFF,TGTGCCAGCAGTTCCCCCTCTGGCGGGATCTCCTACAATGAGCAGTTCTTC
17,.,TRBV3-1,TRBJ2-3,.,CASSQGGARTGTDTQYF,TGTGCCAGCAGCCAGGGAGGCGCCAGGACAGGCACAGATACGCAGTATTTT
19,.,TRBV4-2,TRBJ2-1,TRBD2,CASSQVSVRTSGNYNEQFF,TGTGCCAGCAGCCAAGTGAGCGTCCGGACTAGCGGGAACTACAATGAGCAGTTCTTC
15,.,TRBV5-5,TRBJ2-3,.,CASSLEGLYSDTQYF,TGTGCCAGCAGCTTGGAGGGGCTGTATTCAGATACGCAGTATTTT
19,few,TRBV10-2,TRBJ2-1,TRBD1,CASRATDRVSVLFYNEQFF,TGCGCCAGCAGAGCTACGGACAGGGTGTCTGTTCTTTTTTACAATGAGCAGTTCTTC
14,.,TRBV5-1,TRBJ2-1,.,CASSLGGSHNEQFF,TGCGCCAGCAGCTTAGGGGGGTCCCACAATGAGCAGTTCTTC
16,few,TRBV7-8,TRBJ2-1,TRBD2,CASTVLGTSGYNEQFF,TGTGCCAGCACCGTACTTGGGACTAGCGGATACAATGAGCAGTTCTTC
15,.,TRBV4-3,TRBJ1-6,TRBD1,CASSQAQGYNSPLHF,TGCGCCAGCAGCCAAGCACAGGGGTACAATTCGCCCCTCCACTTT
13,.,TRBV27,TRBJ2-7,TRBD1,CASSSRDRHEQYF,TGTGCCAGCAGTTCCCGGGACAGGCACGAGCAGTACTTC
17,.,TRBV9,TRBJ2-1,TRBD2,CASSPEGFGRAGNEQFF,TGTGCCAGCAGCCCCGAAGGGTTCGGGAGGGCCGGCAATGAGCAGTTCTTC
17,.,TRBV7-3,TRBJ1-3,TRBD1,CASSLTGSDRGGNTIYF,TGTGCCAGCAGCTTAACGGGGTCGGACAGGGGCGGAAACACCATATATTTT
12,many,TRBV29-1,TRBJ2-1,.,CSVGDGYNEQFF,TGCAGCGTTGGGGACGGATACAATGAGCAGTTCTTC
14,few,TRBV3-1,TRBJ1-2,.,CASSPRGSSYGYTF,TGTGCCAGCAGCCCCAGGGGATCGAGCTATGGCTACACCTTC
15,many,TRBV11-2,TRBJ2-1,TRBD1,CASSLGTGNYNEQFF,TGTGCCAGCAGCTTGGGGACAGGAAACTACAATGAGCAGTTCTTC
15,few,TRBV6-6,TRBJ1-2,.,CASSRPGAANYGYTF,TGTGCCAGCAGCCGACCGGGGGCGGCTAACTATGGCTACACCTTC
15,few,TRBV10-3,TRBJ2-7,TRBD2,CAIRRGLAGTYEQYF,TGTGCCATCAGAAGGGGACTAGCGGGTACCTACGAGCAGTACTTC
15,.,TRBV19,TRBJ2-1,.,CASSIVPGGNNEQFF,TGTGCCAGTAGTATAGTTCCAGGGGGGAACAATGAGCAGTTCTTC
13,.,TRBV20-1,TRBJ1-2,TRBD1,CSANMADRVGYTF,TGCAGTGCGAACATGGCGGACAGGGTTGGCTACACCTTC
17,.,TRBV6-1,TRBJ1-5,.,CASSESNGYWSNQPQHF,TGTGCCAGCAGTGAAAGTAACGGTTACTGGAGCAATCAGCCCCAGCATTTT
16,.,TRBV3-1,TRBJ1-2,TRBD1,CASSQDPGQLNYGYTF,TGTGCCAGCAGCCAGGATCCGGGACAGCTTAACTATGGCTACACCTTC